The 18 T cell receptor beta chains below were found in one sample sequenced in a study of CXCR3-negative and CXCR3-positive naive CD8 T cells. The TRB libraries of cDNA were built by UMI-labeled 5' RACE. TCRdb re-called the 5' RACE reads, yielding one record per CDR3 amino acid sequence without DNA. Here the sample table reports about 130,000 distinct CDR3 sequences. The sample was naive CXCR3- CD8+ T cells from blood. Indicated subset: CD45RO-CCR7+CD27+CD95- naive CD8+ T cells lacking CXCR3 (TNR3-). These receptors originate from a human donor in good health. Some clones in this sample may be carry-over from other donors' samples.

CDR3 amino acids: CASSRQGALISYEQYF. The chain uses TRBV12-3 or TRBV12-4 and TRBJ2-7; the D call of TRBD1 rests on TCRdb alone, since no DNA is present to check it. The CDR3 totals 16 residues.

The chain combines TRBV7-9 with TRBJ1-5; TCRdb reports TRBD1, a call that lacks DNA to check it against. Germline V lookup: CDR1 SEHNR, CDR2 FQNEAQ (reference sequence). This CDR3 is 14 amino acids long. The CDR3 region is CASSSGQARQPQHF.

The genes are TRBV20-1 and TRBJ2-7; absent DNA, TCRdb's TRBD2 call cannot be checked. The CDR3 length is 16 residues. The germline CDR1 and CDR2 sequences are DFQATT and SNEGSKA (reference sequence). This CDR3 is CSARPFSGRNLYEQYF.

The chain is built from TRBV6-5 and TRBJ2-5; the TRBD2 assignment by TCRdb is unverifiable without DNA. The germline gives CDR1 MNHEY, CDR2 SVGAGI. This CDR3 region has 15 residues. The CDR3 spells CASSGSAGGPETQYF.

V is TRBV27 and J is TRBJ2-7; with no DNA, the TCRdb D assignment of TRBD1 cannot be verified. Looked up from germline, CDR1 is MNHEY and CDR2 is SMNVEV (reference sequence). The CDR3 covers 13 residues. The CDR3 loop reads CASSSDSTYEQYF.

The V and J genes are TRBV20-1 and TRBJ2-7; TCRdb's D gene call, TRBD1, goes unchecked for lack of DNA. The CDR3 runs to 14 residues. Germline lookup yields CDR1 DFQATT and CDR2 SNEGSKA (reference sequence). The CDR3 spells CSAHPAGQGFEQYF.

The chain employs TRBV20-1 and TRBJ2-7; TCRdb's D call of TRBD2 is untestable without DNA. There are 12 residues in the CDR3. Germline CDR1 reads DFQATT; CDR2 reads SNEGSKA (reference sequence). This CDR3 is CSASASEYEQYF.

The V gene is TRBV28, the J gene TRBJ2-5. From germline, CDR1 is MDHEN and CDR2 SYDVKM. This CDR3 is built from 13 residues. CDR3 in amino acids: CASSLSGKETQYF. Filled out from reference TRBV28 and TRBJ2-5, the complete variable domain reads DVKVTQSSRYLVKRTGEKVFLECVQDMDHENMFWYRQDPGLGLRLIYFSYDVKMKEKGDIPEGYSVSREKKERFSLILESASTNQTSMYLCASSLSGKETQYFGPGTRLLVL.

V is TRBV7-2 and J is TRBJ2-2; TCRdb selects TRBD2, and the lack of DNA leaves this call unchecked. The CDR3 totals 14 residues. Per the germline V gene, CDR1 is SGHTA and CDR2 is FQGNSA. CDR3 amino acids: CASSPIAWGGELFF.

The chain carries TRBV4-1 and TRBJ2-7. CDR3 length equals 14 residues. CDR1 and CDR2 from the germline V gene are MGHRA and YSYEKL. This CDR3 is CASSQVDTTYEQYF.

V usage is TRBV29-1 and J usage is TRBJ2-3; the D call from TCRdb, TRBD1, cannot be confirmed without DNA. This CDR3 contains 15 residues. The germline V gene has CDR1 SQVTM and CDR2 ANQGSEA. The CDR3 protein is CSVGVVLQGTDTQYF.

This chain uses TRBV12-3 or TRBV12-4 with TRBJ2-1; TCRdb outputs TRBD2, but without DNA this stays unchecked. The CDR3 covers 16 residues. The CDR3 protein is CASSLEVRVEYNEQFF.

The genes are TRBV6-2 or TRBV6-3 and TRBJ2-7. Per germline, CDR1 MNHEY and CDR2 SVGEGT. CDR3 length: 16 amino acids. The CDR3 sequence is CASSYSMSDLSYEQYF.

This sequence joins TRBV12-3 or TRBV12-4 and TRBJ2-7. CDR3 length: 13 residues. The chain's CDR3 is CASSSALQDEQYF.

This sequence joins TRBV28 and TRBJ2-7. Germline loops: CDR1 MDHEN, CDR2 SYDVKM. This CDR3 has 14 amino acids. The CDR3 spells CASSSRAQNYEQYF.

CDR3 amino acids: CASSLADLAYEQFF. J is TRBJ2-1 and V is TRBV5-5; TCRdb's D call, TRBD2, is unchecked because there is no DNA. The germline gives CDR1 SGHKS, CDR2 YYEKEE (reference sequence). This CDR3 region has 14 residues.

The V gene is TRBV2, the J gene TRBJ2-1. Looked up from germline, CDR1 is SNHLY and CDR2 is FYNNEI. The CDR3 is made up of 12 amino acids. CDR3 sequence: CASIRKYNEQFF.

The chain links TRBV5-6 to TRBJ2-7. Germline loops: CDR1 SGHDT, CDR2 YYEEEE. The CDR3 totals 12 residues. CDR3 protein: CASSLNMYEQYF.